This T cell receptor (beta chain) was sequenced during a study of control samples from healthy donors and cancer patients. The method was immunoSEQ multiplex PCR; TCRdb's version includes in-frame clones alone and lacks a portion of them. This sample has around 120,000 clones, with 93% found just once. The V and J ends lost 6 bases and 7 bases respectively, with 21 bases between them. The CDR3 runs 16 residues. Germline V gives CDR1 LNHDA, CDR2 SQIVND (reference sequence). The clonotype comes from a man aged 25 to 40 in good health. Sequenced material: blood. This chain joins TRBV19 and TRBJ1-4, with D possibly matching TRBD1 (5 bases). This CDR3 is CASRPPSGFAGEKLFF. The CDR3 DNA reads as TGTGCCAGTAGGCCCCCCTCAGGGTTTGCTGGTGAAAAACTGTTTTTT. Supplemented by reference TRBV19 and TRBJ1-4, the full variable domain reads DGGITQSPKYLFRKEGQNVTLSCEQNLNHDAMYWYRQDPGQGLRLIYYSQIVNDFQKGDIAEGYSVSREKKESFPLTVTSAQKNPTAFYLCASRPPSGFAGEKLFFGSGTQLSVL.